Listed below are T cell receptor beta chains from one sample, sequenced in a study of CD8 T cells in ankylosing spondylitis. TCRdb re-called the 5' RACE reads through MiXCR, storing one row per CDR3 protein. Seen here are fewer than 130,000 distinct CDR3 sequences, less than 25% observed once, and the top ten hold around 12%. Sample: synovial fluid, either unsorted or a sorted T cell fraction (not recorded which). The receptor source for this set is a male donor with ankylosing spondylitis. Each CDR3 is given with its conserved first and last residue. Rows give clone size only sometimes, using once, few, many, or a class for an expanded clone.

clone_size,v_call,cdr3_aa
few,TRBV10-3,CAISQQGTNSPLHF
NA,TRBV5-1,CASSLVAGSNEQFF
NA,TRBV14,CASTPLARLAGGNEQFF
NA,TRBV14,CASSPWTNNEQFF
few,TRBV27,CASRPRQYNQPQHF
few,TRBV18,CASSPRGRSGSRDNEQFF
many,TRBV18,CASSMRQGVDRGELFF
few,TRBV3-1,CASSHPEGQETQYF
many,TRBV20-1,CSAEGVGELFF
few,TRBV11-2,CASSFLGLVETQYF
NA,TRBV19,CASTGRLSSGANVLTF
once,TRBV5-1,CASSLGGQTNTEAFF
NA,TRBV4-1,CASSPGISAQFF
NA,TRBV7-9,CASNPGGEDTEAFF
NA,TRBV4-2,CASSQGRSGRGNEQFF
NA,TRBV27,CASSSGVSFSAGRYTF
NA,TRBV11-2,CASVYSGPNEQFF
NA,TRBV27,CASSTLGLSDEKLFF
NA,TRBV20-1,CSAKTSGRYAYNEQFF
many,TRBV2,CASRTDRLANYGYTF
few,TRBV11-1,CASSLGLAGVREQFF
NA,TRBV20-1,CSARGWGNTEAFF
few,TRBV5-1,CASSLGGQGAWKLFF
many,TRBV20-1,CSARDPAKSYNEQFF
NA,TRBV5-1,CASSLGTTSGQYF
once,TRBV5-1,CASSHRDGRITKETQYF
few,TRBV3-1,CASSGRPSNTGELFF
few,TRBV7-9,CASTPTGNTGELFF
NA,TRBV7-8,CASSPTGFSYEQYF
NA,TRBV7-2,CASSLGPGSGEQYF
many,TRBV12-3/TRBV12-4,CASSPPGTRQETQYF
many,TRBV11-1,CASEDRDRMNTEAFF
NA,TRBV19,CASEKRDGNSNQPQHF